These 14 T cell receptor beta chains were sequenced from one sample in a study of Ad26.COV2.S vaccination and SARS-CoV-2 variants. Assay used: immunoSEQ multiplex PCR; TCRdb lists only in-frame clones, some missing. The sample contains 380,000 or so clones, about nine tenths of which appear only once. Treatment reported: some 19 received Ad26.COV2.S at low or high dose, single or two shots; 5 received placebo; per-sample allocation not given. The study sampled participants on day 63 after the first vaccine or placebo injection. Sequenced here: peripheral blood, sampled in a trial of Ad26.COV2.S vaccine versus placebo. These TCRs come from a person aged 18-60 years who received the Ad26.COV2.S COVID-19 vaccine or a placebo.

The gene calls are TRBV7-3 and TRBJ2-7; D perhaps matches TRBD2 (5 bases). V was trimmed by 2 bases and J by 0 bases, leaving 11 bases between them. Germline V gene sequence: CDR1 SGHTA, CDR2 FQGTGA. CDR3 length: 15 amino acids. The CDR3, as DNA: TGTGCCAGCAGCTTACCTGGCCGGGGCTCCTACGAGCAGTACTTC. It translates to CASSLPGRGSYEQYF.

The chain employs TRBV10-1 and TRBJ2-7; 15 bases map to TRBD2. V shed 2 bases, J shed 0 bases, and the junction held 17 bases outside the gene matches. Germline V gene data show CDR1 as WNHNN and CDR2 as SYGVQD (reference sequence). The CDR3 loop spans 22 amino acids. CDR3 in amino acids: CASSEPPGQPGLAGGLSYEQYF. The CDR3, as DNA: TGCGCCAGCAGTGAGCCTCCGGGACAGCCGGGACTAGCGGGAGGTCTCTCCTACGAGCAGTACTTC.

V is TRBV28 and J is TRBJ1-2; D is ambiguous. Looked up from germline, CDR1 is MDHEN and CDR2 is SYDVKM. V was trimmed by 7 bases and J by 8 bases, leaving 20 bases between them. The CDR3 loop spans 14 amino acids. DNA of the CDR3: TGTGCCAGCAAACTCGAGGAGGTACCTTGGGGCTACACCTTC. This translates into CASKLEEVPWGYTF.

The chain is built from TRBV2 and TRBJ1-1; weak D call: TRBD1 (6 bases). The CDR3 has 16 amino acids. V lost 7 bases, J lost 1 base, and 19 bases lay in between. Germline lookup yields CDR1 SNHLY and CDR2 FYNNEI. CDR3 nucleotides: TGTGCCAGCAATGATGAGGAGGACAGAACGAACACTGAAGCTTTCTTT. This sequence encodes CASNDEEDRTNTEAFF.

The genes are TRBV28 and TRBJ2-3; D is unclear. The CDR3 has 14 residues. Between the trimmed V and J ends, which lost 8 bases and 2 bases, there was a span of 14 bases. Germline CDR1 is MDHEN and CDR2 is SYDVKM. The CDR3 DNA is TGTGCCAGCCTTAATTGGCGACACACAGATACGCAGTATTTT. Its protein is CASLNWRHTDTQYF.

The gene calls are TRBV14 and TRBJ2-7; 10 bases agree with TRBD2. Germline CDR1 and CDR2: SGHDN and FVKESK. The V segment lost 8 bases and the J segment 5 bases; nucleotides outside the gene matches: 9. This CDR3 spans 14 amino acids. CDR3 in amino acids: CASRPSGSSHEQYF. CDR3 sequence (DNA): TGTGCCAGCCGACCTAGCGGGAGTAGCCACGAGCAGTACTTC.

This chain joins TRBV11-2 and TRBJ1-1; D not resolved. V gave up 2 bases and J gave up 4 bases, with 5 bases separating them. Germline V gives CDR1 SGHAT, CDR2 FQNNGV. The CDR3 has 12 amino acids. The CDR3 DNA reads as TGTGCCAGCAGCTTATCGGGCACTGAAGCTTTCTTT. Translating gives CASSLSGTEAFF.

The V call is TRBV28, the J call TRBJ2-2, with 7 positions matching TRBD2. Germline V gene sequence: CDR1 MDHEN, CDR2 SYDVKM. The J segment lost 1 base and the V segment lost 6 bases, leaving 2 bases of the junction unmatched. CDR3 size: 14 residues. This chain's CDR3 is CASSGGLNTGELFF. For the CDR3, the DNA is TGTGCCAGCAGCGGGGGGTTGAACACCGGGGAGCTGTTTTTT.

As DNA, the CDR3 is TGTGCCTGGAACTTTGGGAATTGGAACACTGAAGCTTTCTTT. This codes for CAWNFGNWNTEAFF. The chain has TRBV30 and TRBJ1-1; D is unclear. CDR3 length: 14 residues. The germline V gene encodes CDR1 GTSNPN and CDR2 SVGIG (reference sequence). The V end lost 4 bases, the J end lost 1 base, and 13 bases lay between the germline ends.

As DNA, the CDR3 is TGCAGCGTCGAAAGGGGGCGCACCGGGGAGCTGTTTTTT. This codes for CSVERGRTGELFF. The genes are TRBV29-1 and TRBJ2-2; 7 bases are a match to TRBD1. Germline trimming cut 6 bases from V and 4 bases from J; bases unmatched to any gene: 5. In germline, CDR1 is SQVTM, CDR2 ANQGSEA. The CDR3 consists of 13 residues.

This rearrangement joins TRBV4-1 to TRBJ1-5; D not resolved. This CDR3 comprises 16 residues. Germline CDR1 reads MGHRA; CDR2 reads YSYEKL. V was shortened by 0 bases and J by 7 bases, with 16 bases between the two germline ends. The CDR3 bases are TGCGCCAGCAGCCAAGAAGCGGGGTTTACTATACAGCCCCAGCATTTT. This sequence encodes CASSQEAGFTIQPQHF.

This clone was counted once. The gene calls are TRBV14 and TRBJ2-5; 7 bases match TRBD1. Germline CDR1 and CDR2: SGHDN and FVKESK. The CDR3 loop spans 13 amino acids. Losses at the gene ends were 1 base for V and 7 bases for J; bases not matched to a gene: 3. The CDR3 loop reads CASSQGQGSTQYF. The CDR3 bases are TGTGCCAGCAGCCAAGGACAGGGCTCGACCCAGTACTTC.

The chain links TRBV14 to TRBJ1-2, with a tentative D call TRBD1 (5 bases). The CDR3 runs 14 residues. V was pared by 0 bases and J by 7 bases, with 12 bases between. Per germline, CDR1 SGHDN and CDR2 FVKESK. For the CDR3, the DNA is TGTGCCAGCAGCCAAGATTCGACAGCGAGTGGCTACACCTTC. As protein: CASSQDSTASGYTF.

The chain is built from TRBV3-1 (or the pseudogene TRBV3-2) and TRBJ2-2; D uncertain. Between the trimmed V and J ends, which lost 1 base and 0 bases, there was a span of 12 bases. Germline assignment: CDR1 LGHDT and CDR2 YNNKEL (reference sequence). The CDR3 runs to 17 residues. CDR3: CASSQVIGPANTGELFF. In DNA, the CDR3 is TGTGCCAGCAGCCAAGTAATAGGGCCGGCGAACACCGGGGAGCTGTTTTTT.